These 5 T cell receptor beta chains came from one sample sequenced in a study of CD8 T cells in ankylosing spondylitis. Each CDR3 protein gets one entry after TCRdb re-called the 5' RACE reads with MiXCR. The sample consists of 750,000 to 850,000 distinct CDR3 sequences, around 11% of them appearing once. Overall study results and limits: Blood of patients with ankylosing spondylitis appeared to be characterized by a TCR beta motif of about 8 highly homologous variants.

Which antigens these TCRs recognize remains unknown. The specimen sequenced was blood, either unsorted or a sorted T cell fraction (not recorded which). These receptors all stem from a male donor with ankylosing spondylitis.

This rearrangement joins TRBV7-9 to TRBJ2-1; D uncertain. Germline CDR1 SEHNR, CDR2 FQNEAQ (reference sequence). Trimming shortened V by 6 bases and J by 6 bases, and 9 bases separated the two germline ends. The CDR3 runs to 12 residues. CDR3 residues: CASRRDANEQFF. CDR3 nucleotide sequence: TGTGCCAGCAGACGAGACGCCAATGAGCAGTTCTTC. Full variable domain (remainder filled in from reference TRBV7-9 and TRBJ2-1): DTGVSQNPRHKITKRGQNVTFRCDPISEHNRLYWYRQTLGQGPEFLTYFQNEAQLEKSRLLSDRFSAERPKGSFSTLEIQRTEQGDSAMYLCASRRDANEQFFGPGTRLTVL.

This clonotype was counted a few times. The chain couples TRBV6-2 or TRBV6-3 to TRBJ1-1; the D is unclear. In germline, CDR1 is MNHEY, CDR2 SVGEGT. The CDR3 is made up of 12 amino acids. Trimming cost V 7 bases and J 4 bases, with 10 bases left between them. The CDR3, as DNA: TGTGCCAGCACAGGACGGAGCACTGAAGCTTTCTTT. This gives the protein CASTGRSTEAFF.

This clonotype was seen only a few times. The chain couples TRBV7-9 to TRBJ2-3; TRBD1 matches 7 bases. Losses at the gene ends were 0 bases for V and 8 bases for J; bases not matched to a gene: 5. CDR1 and CDR2 (germline): SEHNR, FQNEAQ (reference sequence). The length of the CDR3 is 14 residues. CDR3 loop: CASSLAGGAGTQYF. CDR3 bases: TGTGCCAGCAGCTTAGCAGGGGGCGCGGGTACGCAGTATTTT. The full variable domain, rest sourced from reference TRBV7-9 and TRBJ2-3, is DTGVSQNPRHKITKRGQNVTFRCDPISEHNRLYWYRQTLGQGPEFLTYFQNEAQLEKSRLLSDRFSAERPKGSFSTLEIQRTEQGDSAMYLCASSLAGGAGTQYFGPGTRLTVL.

This sequence joins TRBV7-2 and TRBJ2-1, with no clear D. The V gene's germline CDR1 is SGHTA and CDR2 FQGNSA. V lost 5 bases and J lost 6, with 20 bases in between. The CDR3 has 16 amino acids. The CDR3 nucleotides are TGTGCCAGCAGCCCCAAAAGAGTTATTGAACTCAATGAGCAGTTCTTC. This translates into CASSPKRVIELNEQFF. The full variable domain, rest sourced from reference TRBV7-2 and TRBJ2-1, is GAGVSQSPSNKVTEKGKDVELRCDPISGHTALYWYRQSLGQGLEFLIYFQGNSAPDKSGLPSDRFSAERTGGSVSTLTIQRTQQEDSAVYLCASSPKRVIELNEQFFGPGTRLTVL.

The table lists this clonotype with a few counts. The V and J genes are TRBV14 and TRBJ1-1; D ambiguous. V was trimmed by 4 bases and J by 4 bases, leaving 10 bases between them. From germline, CDR1 is SGHDN and CDR2 FVKESK. The CDR3 loop spans 13 amino acids. Here the CDR3 DNA reads TGTGCCAGCAGCCGGCAGCTAAGCACTGAAGCTTTCTTT. It specifies CASSRQLSTEAFF.